A single sample gave rise to the 29 T cell receptor beta chains below, sequenced in a study of T cell repertoires in cytomegalovirus infection. TCRdb reanalysed the reads using MiXCR and keeps one entry per CDR3 protein. The sample has fewer than 55,000 distinct CDR3 sequences, about 20% seen once. The antigens for these receptors are not known. Sequencing was performed on CD8+ T cells from cultured PBMCs, taken from culture after CMV antigen stimulation. These receptors were collected from a human donor in good health (CMV status not recorded). Some clones in this sample may be carry-over from other donors' samples.

This clonotype occurred a few times. J is TRBJ2-1 and V is TRBV6-7; tentative D call: TRBD1 (6 bases). Being an ORF, TRBV6-7 has a function that is uncertain. Trimming stripped 2 bases from V and 6 bases from J, with 17 bases between. The CDR3 length is 16 residues. The CDR3: CASSYQEPKGVNEQFF. The CDR3, as DNA: TGTGCCAGCAGTTACCAAGAGCCCAAGGGGGTCAATGAGCAGTTCTTC.

This clonotype showed up just a few times. The CDR3 sequence is CASSWNRGESGNQPQHF. CDR3 nucleotide sequence: TGTGCCAGCAGTTGGAACAGGGGGGAATCCGGCAATCAGCCCCAGCATTTT. The gene calls are TRBV28 and TRBJ1-5; 8 nucleotides match TRBD1. V dropped 4 bases and J dropped 2; count of bases not matched to a gene: 10. The CDR3 length is 17 residues. Germline CDR1 is MDHEN and CDR2 is SYDVKM.

The chain joins TRBV12-3 or TRBV12-4 to TRBJ1-1; a possible D gene is TRBD1 (5 bases). V was trimmed by 5 bases and J by 2 bases, leaving 12 bases between them. CDR3 length equals 14 residues. The CDR3 here is CASSGRGTNTEAFF. The CDR3 DNA follows: TGTGCCAGCAGTGGACGAGGGACCAACACTGAAGCTTTCTTT.

Many counts were recorded for this clonotype. The gene calls are TRBV28 and TRBJ2-7; maybe TRBD1 (6 bases). V lost 5 bases and J 3 bases, leaving 14 bases between the germline ends. The CDR3 runs to 14 residues. Germline-derived CDR1 and CDR2 are MDHEN and SYDVKM. DNA of the CDR3: TGTGCCAGCAGTGACGGACAGTGGGACTACGAGCAGTACTTC. As protein: CASSDGQWDYEQYF.

This clonotype has a handful of counts. At one boundary the junction diverges from the germline segment, which might be a read error. The V and J genes are TRBV5-8 and TRBJ1-2, with D possibly being TRBD1 (5 bases). CDR3 length equals 15 residues. CDR1 and CDR2 from the germline V gene are SGHTS and YDEGEE. In DNA, the CDR3 is TGTGCCATCAGCTACCTACAGGAGATTAACTATGGCTACACCTTC. Amino acids: CAISYLQEINYGYTF.

The sample holds a few counts of this clonotype. CDR3 in amino acids: CASAGSPYEQYF. The CDR3 region has the DNA TGTGCCAGCGCAGGGTCCCCCTACGAGCAGTACTTC. The chain is built from TRBV27 and TRBJ2-7, with D possibly TRBD1 on 5 matching bases. The CDR3 contains 12 residues. The V gene's germline CDR1 is MNHEY and CDR2 SMNVEV (reference sequence). Trimming shortened V by 8 bases and J by 2 bases, and 10 bases separated the two germline ends.

V is TRBV7-3 and J is TRBJ2-7; 8 bases align to TRBD1. The CDR3 loop spans 14 amino acids. V was clipped by 4 bases and J by 2 bases; unmatched bases: 4. CDR1 and CDR2 from the germline V gene are SGHTA and FQGTGA. The CDR3 region has the DNA TGTGCCAGCAGCTCGGGACAGGATCCCTACGAGCAGTACTTC. Translation: CASSSGQDPYEQYF.

The chain uses TRBV5-4 and TRBJ1-1; perhaps TRBD1 as D (5 bases). Germline values: CDR1 SGHNT, CDR2 YYREEE (reference sequence). The CDR3 runs 14 residues. Between the trimmed V and J ends, which lost 4 bases and 10 bases, there was a span of 20 bases. The CDR3 reads CASSNSGAGLGAFF. The CDR3 bases are TGTGCCAGCAGCAACTCCGGGGCAGGGCTCGGAGCTTTCTTT.

This clonotype was seen a few times. The V gene is TRBV4-1, the J gene TRBJ1-5; 7 bases match TRBD1. The CDR3 consists of 15 residues. V trimming: 5 bases; J trimming: 0 bases; junction bases outside the gene matches: 4. The germline gives CDR1 MGHRA, CDR2 YSYEKL. This chain's CDR3 is CASSTGQFSNQPQHF. CDR3 bases: TGCGCCAGCAGCACGGGACAGTTTAGCAATCAGCCCCAGCATTTT.

This clonotype appeared a few times. The CDR3 region is CASSGGGLANEKLFF. The CDR3 DNA follows: TGTGCCAGCAGCGGAGGGGGACTGGCTAATGAAAAACTGTTTTTT. The chain links TRBV9 to TRBJ1-4, with D possibly being TRBD1 (6 bases). The CDR3 covers 15 residues. Between the trimmed V and J ends, which lost 3 bases and 3 bases, there was a span of 12 bases. CDR1 and CDR2 from the germline V gene are SGDLS and YYNGEE.

The J gene is TRBJ1-1, the V gene TRBV4-1, with 7 nucleotides matching TRBD1. Per germline, CDR1 MGHRA and CDR2 YSYEKL. J gave up 4 bases and V 4 bases, and 6 bases lay outside the gene matches. This CDR3 is built from 14 residues. The CDR3 protein is CASSLGQVGTEAFF. In nucleotides, the CDR3 is TGCGCCAGCAGCCTTGGACAGGTGGGCACTGAAGCTTTCTTT.

The CDR3 reads CASSFGSSNQPQHF. The CDR3 DNA reads TGTGCCAGCAGCTTCGGGTCTAGCAATCAGCCCCAGCATTTT. The rearrangement joins TRBV7-9 to TRBJ1-5; D not resolved. The length of the CDR3 is 14 residues. Germline V gene lookup returns CDR1 SEHNR and CDR2 FQNEAQ (reference sequence). Trimming took 3 bases from V and 0 from J, leaving 6 bases between them.

The table lists this clonotype with a few counts. The chain carries TRBV12-3 or TRBV12-4 and TRBJ2-5, with 8 bases matching TRBD1. CDR3 length: 14 residues. J gave up 5 bases and V 3 bases, and 5 bases lay outside the gene matches. This CDR3 is CASSFTGGGETQYF. The CDR3 bases are TGTGCCAGCAGTTTTACAGGGGGTGGGGAGACCCAGTACTTC.

CDR3 loop: CASSTTVSNEKLFF. As DNA, the CDR3 is TGTGCCAGCAGCACGACAGTTTCTAATGAAAAACTGTTTTTT. The rearrangement links TRBV7-9 to TRBJ1-4, with D possibly matching TRBD1 (5 bases). This CDR3 spans 14 amino acids. The germline V gene has CDR1 SEHNR and CDR2 FQNEAQ (reference sequence). The ends were cut back, 5 bases at V and 3 bases at J, with 10 bases in the middle.

The table lists this clonotype with a count of one. V is TRBV7-9 and J is TRBJ2-7; 9 bases are shared with TRBD1. Germline CDR1 is SEHNR and CDR2 is FQNEAQ (reference sequence). The CDR3 consists of 15 residues. The junction had 11 bases not matched to a gene; V was cut back by 6 bases and J by 5 bases. The CDR3 nucleotides read TGTGCCAGCAGTTCGCTTTTCCGGACAGGGGACGAGCAGTACTTC. Translated: CASSSLFRTGDEQYF.

The rearrangement joins TRBV10-3 to TRBJ1-1; no reliable D call. The CDR3 is 15 residues long. Trimming removed 10 bases at V and 0 bases at J, with 18 bases between. Germline lookup yields CDR1 ENHRY and CDR2 SYGVKD. CDR3 in DNA: TGTGCCACCGAACCAGACGGAACCGTGAACACTGAAGCTTTCTTT. The encoded protein is CATEPDGTVNTEAFF.

The table lists this clonotype with a few counts. V usage is TRBV6-5 and J usage is TRBJ2-7, with 12 bases identical to TRBD1. V lost 0 bases to trimming and J lost 5 bases; unmatched junction nucleotides: 5. The CDR3 is made up of 16 amino acids. Germline lookup yields CDR1 MNHEY and CDR2 SVGAGI. This CDR3 is CASSYSPGTGGHEQYF. The CDR3 DNA reads as TGTGCCAGCAGTTACTCGCCCGGGACAGGGGGCCACGAGCAGTACTTC.

This clonotype was observed a handful of times. J is TRBJ2-3 and V is TRBV5-1; 8 nucleotides align to TRBD2. The CDR3 is made up of 16 amino acids. Germline CDR1 is SGHRS and CDR2 is YFSETQ. V was pared by 4 bases and J by 0 bases, with 7 bases of the junction left unmatched. CDR3 DNA: TGCGCCAGCAGCCAGCGGGGGACCCTTAGCACAGATACGCAGTATTTT. Its protein is CASSQRGTLSTDTQYF.

This clonotype was counted a few times. The V call is TRBV7-2, the J call TRBJ2-5, with TRBD1 matching over 7 bases. The ends lost 5 bases at V and 1 base at J; junction bases unmatched: 4. CDR3 length: 14 amino acids. CDR1 is SGHTA, CDR2 FQGNSA, per germline. The CDR3 loop is CASSPRTGQETQYF. The CDR3 DNA is TGTGCCAGCAGCCCTCGGACAGGCCAAGAGACCCAGTACTTC.

In this sample, this clonotype turned up a few times. The chain links TRBV27 to TRBJ2-7, with D unclear. The V gene lost 4 bases and the J gene lost 6 bases, with 10 bases spanning the gap. CDR1 MNHEY and CDR2 SMNVEV come from the germline V gene (reference sequence). The CDR3 loop spans 12 amino acids. The CDR3 sequence is CASSSPAREQYF. The CDR3 nucleotides are TGTGCCAGCAGTTCCCCAGCCCGCGAGCAGTACTTC.

This clonotype was seen a single time. The V gene is TRBV5-6, the J gene TRBJ2-1; TRBD2 matches at 12 bases. The CDR3 sequence is 16 residues long. Trimming at V came to 0 bases and at J to 4 bases, leaving 2 bases not matched to a gene. Germline CDR1 SGHDT, CDR2 YYEEEE. This CDR3 is CASSLGLAGVYNEQFF. The CDR3 bases are TGTGCCAGCAGCTTGGGACTAGCGGGGGTATACAATGAGCAGTTCTTC. The full variable domain, with the rest looked up from reference TRBV5-6 and TRBJ2-1, is DAGVTQSPTHLIKTRGQQVTLRCSPKSGHDTVSWYQQALGQGPQFIFQYYEEEERQRGNFPDRFSGHQFPNYSSELNVNALLLGDSALYLCASSLGLAGVYNEQFFGPGTRLTVL.

The chain carries TRBV12-3 or TRBV12-4 and TRBJ1-2, with D perhaps matching TRBD1 (5 bases). Trimming removed 10 bases from V and 6 bases from J, with 15 bases in between. There are 12 residues in the CDR3. The CDR3 protein is CAMAGGAHGYTF. CDR3 DNA sequence: TGTGCCATGGCGGGAGGGGCGCATGGCTACACCTTC.

This clonotype showed up just a few times. The rearrangement uses TRBV7-6 and TRBJ2-2; 11 bases are shared with TRBD2. The junction had 10 bases not matched to a gene; V was cut back by 4 bases and J by 0 bases. CDR3 length: 19 amino acids. Germline CDR1 and CDR2: SGHVS and FNYEAQ. CDR3 region: CASSSRLAGPYSNTGELFF. CDR3 nucleotides: TGTGCCAGCAGCTCGAGACTAGCGGGGCCGTACTCGAACACCGGGGAGCTGTTTTTT. The complete variable domain, with remaining parts taken from reference TRBV7-6 and TRBJ2-2, reads GAGVSQSPRYKVTKRGQDVALRCDPISGHVSLYWYRQALGQGPEFLTYFNYEAQQDKSGLPNDRFSAERPEGSISTLTIQRTEQRDSAMYRCASSSRLAGPYSNTGELFFGEGSRLTVL.

This clonotype has more than one count but fewer than ten. This chain joins TRBV4-2 and TRBJ1-5; D uncertain. The CDR3 extends over 16 amino acids. The V end was cut by 0 bases, the J end by 9 bases, with 18 bases between. CDR1 is LGHNA and CDR2 is YNFKEQ in the germline V gene. The CDR3 nucleotides are TGTGCCAGCAGCCAAGATCACGTGGGTGATCGGCGGCCCCAGCATTTT. It specifies CASSQDHVGDRRPQHF.

The gene calls are TRBV5-4 and TRBJ2-5; 7 bases map to TRBD2. V was clipped by 0 bases and J by 4 bases; unmatched bases: 15. Germline V lookup: CDR1 SGHNT, CDR2 YYREEE (reference sequence). The CDR3 consists of 18 residues. In DNA, the CDR3 is TGTGCCAGCAGCTTGGTAGGCCCCCGACAGCCGGGGGGAGAGACCCAGTACTTC. Residues: CASSLVGPRQPGGETQYF.

This clonotype was recorded a few times. The chain recombines TRBV4-2 with TRBJ1-3, with a tentative D call TRBD1 (5 bases). CDR3 length: 16 amino acids. V shed 5 bases and J shed 0 bases, with 14 bases lying between them. From germline, CDR1 is LGHNA and CDR2 YNFKEQ. CDR3 region: CASSSPGTDSGNTIYF. The CDR3 DNA is TGTGCCAGCAGCTCGCCCGGGACGGACTCTGGAAACACCATATATTTT.

The chain uses TRBV5-4 and TRBJ1-2, with D perhaps matching TRBD1 (5 bases). The V gene's germline CDR1 is SGHNT and CDR2 YYREEE (reference sequence). This CDR3 contains 14 residues. V lost 3 bases and J 3 bases, leaving 12 bases between the germline ends. CDR3 in amino acids: CASSWGSSDYGYTF. In DNA, the CDR3 is TGTGCCAGCAGCTGGGGGTCCTCAGACTATGGCTACACCTTC. Variable domain in full (rest from reference TRBV5-4 and TRBJ1-2): ETGVTQSPTHLIKTRGQQVTLRCSSQSGHNTVSWYQQALGQGPQFIFQYYREEENGRGNFPPRFSGLQFPNYSSELNVNALELDDSALYLCASSWGSSDYGYTFGSGTRLTVV.

This clonotype was found a few times. V usage is TRBV14 and J usage is TRBJ1-4; D may be TRBD1 (6 bases). Trimming removed 4 bases at V and 4 bases at J, with 13 bases between. Germline V gene sequence: CDR1 SGHDN, CDR2 FVKESK. The CDR3 totals 15 residues. The CDR3 nucleotides read TGTGCCAGCAGCCTGGTTCTAGGGGGTAATGAAAAACTGTTTTTT. Translated: CASSLVLGGNEKLFF.

This clonotype occurred many times. The chain employs TRBV7-2 and TRBJ2-5; possible D gene TRBD2, 6 bases. Deletions cut 1 base from V and 4 bases from J, with 10 bases between. Germline V lookup: CDR1 SGHTA, CDR2 FQGNSA. This CDR3 is 14 amino acids long. The CDR3 is CASSLGGGRETQYF. In DNA form, the CDR3 reads TGTGCCAGCAGCTTAGGCGGAGGGCGAGAGACCCAGTACTTC.